The text below deals with one T cell receptor beta chain. Additional DNA sequences in this sample encode the identical CDR3. The source of the sample is a study of shared clonotypes between healthy human individuals. In the study overall: CD4 naive and CD4 memory each took three plates per donor, while CD8 naive took two and CD8 memory one.

Profiling relied on immunoSEQ multiplex PCR, and the TCRdb table lists in-frame clones only, not all of them. Found here are over 1.5 million clones, about 98% of them singletons; the top ten hold less than 0.55%. The CDR3 loop spans 11 amino acids. The germline V gene has CDR1 SNHLY and CDR2 FYNNEI. V dropped 6 bases and J dropped 8 bases, with 8 bases sitting between them. This chain links TRBV2 with TRBJ2-1; D unresolved. The origin of this receptor is a man aged 25 to 40 in good health. The specimen was naive CD4+ T cells sorted from blood. The subset denotes: CD45RA+ positively selected. The CDR3 DNA reads as TGTGCCAGCAGCGGATTCGATGAGCAGTTCTTC. This codes for CASSGFDEQFF.